The entry that follows covers one T cell receptor (beta chain) sequence. V was pared by 5 bases and J by 6 bases, with 11 bases of the junction left unmatched. Germline V gives CDR1 SGHTA, CDR2 FQGTGA. This CDR3 has 16 residues. One entry per CDR3 protein results from TCRdb running MiXCR on the 5' RACE reads. Of roughly 50,000 distinct CDR3 sequences in the sample, about 24% were seen once. The source of this sequence is a female donor with breast cancer. Sequenced sample: tumor-infiltrating naive CD4+ T cells sorted from the breast tumor. Subset described: naive CD4+ T cells, CD4+CD45RA+CD25-. V is TRBV7-3 and J is TRBJ2-3; 10 nucleotides line up with TRBD2. Here the CDR3 reads CASSPGLAGGADTQYF. CDR3 nucleotide sequence: TGTGCCAGCAGCCCCGGATTAGCGGGAGGAGCGGATACGCAGTATTTT.